Included here is one T cell receptor beta chain sequence, with context. It may be a read error: a sequence one base away is much more abundant. The data are from a study of blood T cells in healthy people across ages. The CDR3 contains 16 residues. Trimming cost V 4 bases and J 5 bases; bases outside gene matches: 9. Germline values: CDR1 SGHRS, CDR2 YFSETQ. The authors ran a second PCR of roughly 6 to 12 cycles using a sample-barcoded 5' primer and a J-beta primer mix. TCRdb used MiXCR to reprocess the 5' RACE reads, holding one entry per CDR3 protein. The repertoire has around 650,000 distinct CDR3 sequences, about 34% of them found once; the top ten carry 15%.

This chain connects TRBV5-1 to TRBJ2-1; 10 bases agree with TRBD2. The sequenced sample consisted of blood. The clonotype comes from a woman older than 75 in good health. CDR3 DNA: TGCGCCAGCAGCGCGGGACCAGCGGGGGGGAACAATGAGCAGTTCTTC. Its protein is CASSAGPAGGNNEQFF.